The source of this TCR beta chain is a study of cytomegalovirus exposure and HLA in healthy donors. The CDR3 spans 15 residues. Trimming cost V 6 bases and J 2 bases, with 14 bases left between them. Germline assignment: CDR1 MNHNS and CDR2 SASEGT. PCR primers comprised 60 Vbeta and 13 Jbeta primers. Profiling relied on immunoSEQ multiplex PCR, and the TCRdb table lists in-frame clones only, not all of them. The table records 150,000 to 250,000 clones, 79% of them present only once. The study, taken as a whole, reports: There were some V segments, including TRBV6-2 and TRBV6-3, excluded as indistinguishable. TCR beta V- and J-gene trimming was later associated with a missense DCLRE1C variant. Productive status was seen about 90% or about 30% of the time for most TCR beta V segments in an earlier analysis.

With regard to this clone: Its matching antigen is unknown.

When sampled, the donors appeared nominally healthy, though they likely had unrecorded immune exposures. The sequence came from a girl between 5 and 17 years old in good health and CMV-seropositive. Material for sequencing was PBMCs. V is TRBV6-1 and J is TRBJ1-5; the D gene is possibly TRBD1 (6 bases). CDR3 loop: CASSLQGWGNQPQHF. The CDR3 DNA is TGTGCCAGCAGCTTACAGGGCTGGGGCAATCAGCCCCAGCATTTT.